This T cell receptor (beta chain) was captured in a study of PD-1 blockade in classical Hodgkin lymphoma. Study-wide results and caveats: Healthy donors were reported to have higher baseline TCR diversity than newly diagnosed patients. Exclusion applied to patients who initiated nivolumab less than 1 year following ASCT.

As regards this clone: The antigen is unknown.

Sequencing was performed with immunoSEQ multiplex PCR; in TCRdb, only in-frame clones are kept and a portion is missing. The repertoire has approximately 61,000 clones, about 85% of them found once; the top ten carry roughly 8.1%. The sample's time point: cycle 4 day 1 (C4D1), after less than 7 weeks of nivolumab. Every patient relapsed after autologous stem cell transplantation, and brentuximab vedotin exposure varied. Responses achieved at best were complete response, partial response or progressive disease. V was pared by 4 bases and J by 8 bases, with 13 bases of the junction left unmatched. Germline lookup yields CDR1 MNHNS and CDR2 SASEGT. The length of the CDR3 is 16 residues.

The receptor was isolated from a human donor with classical Hodgkin lymphoma. V is TRBV6-1 and J is TRBJ1-4, with TRBD1 identical over 7 bases. The material was peripheral blood mononuclear cells (PBMCs), obtained before the fourth cycle of nivolumab. DNA of the CDR3: TGTGCCAGCAGTGCCACAGGGGCCTCGGTAGAAGAAAAACTGTTTTTT. It codes for CASSATGASVEEKLFF.